A selection of T cell receptor beta chains follows, all from one sample in a study of OX40 agonist ivuxolimab in advanced cancers. TCRdb's copy holds only in-frame clones and misses some; the assay was immunoSEQ multiplex PCR. The sample carries around 82,000 clones, 85% to 90% recorded once. This specimen was CD4+ or CD8+ T cells sorted from blood, taken in a trial of the OX40 agonist ivuxolimab. The receptor set was obtained from an adult with an advanced solid tumor such as melanoma, head and neck, liver or kidney cancer. Both conserved end residues are part of each CDR3. Fields, in order: V gene, clone size, J gene, CDR3 length, D gene, CDR3 DNA, CDR3 protein. D genes are given only for firm matches. For some rows the clone size is stated as once, few or many, or as a class when expanded; others skip it.

V gene: TRBV20-1; clone size: .; J gene: TRBJ2-7; CDR3 length: 11; D gene: TRBD2; CDR3 DNA: TGCAGTGCGGGGGGGGCCTACGAGCAGTACTTC; CDR3 protein: CSAGGAYEQYF
V gene: TRBV29-1; clone size: .; J gene: TRBJ1-1; CDR3 length: 12; D gene: .; CDR3 DNA: TGCAGCGTCCAGGGAGATGGGACTGAAGCTTTCTTT; CDR3 protein: CSVQGDGTEAFF
V gene: TRBV4-2; clone size: .; J gene: TRBJ2-3; CDR3 length: 16; D gene: TRBD2; CDR3 DNA: TGTGCCAGCAGCCAAGAACTAGCGGGAGGTGCAGATACGCAGTATTTT; CDR3 protein: CASSQELAGGADTQYF
V gene: TRBV19; clone size: .; J gene: TRBJ1-5; CDR3 length: 17; D gene: .; CDR3 DNA: TGTGCCAGTATCGCCAATGGACAGAGGAGAAGCAATCAGCCCCAGCATTTT; CDR3 protein: CASIANGQRRSNQPQHF
V gene: TRBV9; clone size: .; J gene: TRBJ2-5; CDR3 length: 15; D gene: TRBD1; CDR3 DNA: TGTGCCAGCAGCGGGGAAGGGGCAGGGGGAGAGACCCAGTACTTC; CDR3 protein: CASSGEGAGGETQYF
V gene: TRBV11-2; clone size: .; J gene: TRBJ2-2; CDR3 length: 19; D gene: .; CDR3 DNA: TGTGCCAGCAGCTCGCCACAGGGGGGTGCGCGGGAGGCGTCCGGGGAGCTGTTTTTT; CDR3 protein: CASSSPQGGAREASGELFF
V gene: TRBV11-2; clone size: once; J gene: TRBJ2-4; CDR3 length: 16; D gene: .; CDR3 DNA: TGTGCCAGCAGCTTAGAATCCGCAAGGACCAAAAACATTCAGTACTTC; CDR3 protein: CASSLESARTKNIQYF
V gene: TRBV9; clone size: .; J gene: TRBJ2-2; CDR3 length: 13; D gene: .; CDR3 DNA: TGTGCCAGCAGCGTACAGATTACCGGGGAGCTGTTTTTT; CDR3 protein: CASSVQITGELFF
V gene: TRBV4-1; clone size: .; J gene: TRBJ2-7; CDR3 length: 17; D gene: .; CDR3 DNA: TGCGCCAGCAGCCAAGAGGGCTTCCGGGATACCTCCTGGGAGCAGTACTTC; CDR3 protein: CASSQEGFRDTSWEQYF
V gene: TRBV7-6; clone size: .; J gene: TRBJ2-7; CDR3 length: 15; D gene: TRBD1; CDR3 DNA: TGTGCCAGCAGCGACGGGACAGGGGGTGGGTACGAGCAGTACTTC; CDR3 protein: CASSDGTGGGYEQYF
V gene: TRBV2; clone size: .; J gene: TRBJ2-3; CDR3 length: 14; D gene: .; CDR3 DNA: TGTGCCAGCAAGGTATCAGCGGACCTCCCTACGCAGTATTTT; CDR3 protein: CASKVSADLPTQYF
V gene: TRBV9; clone size: .; J gene: TRBJ2-7; CDR3 length: 13; D gene: .; CDR3 DNA: TGTGCCAGCAGCCCAGGGGGGACTAGCGAGCAGTACTTC; CDR3 protein: CASSPGGTSEQYF
V gene: TRBV4-1; clone size: .; J gene: TRBJ2-3; CDR3 length: 12; D gene: .; CDR3 DNA: TGCGCCAGCAGCCAAGGGGGGGGCACGCAGTATTTT; CDR3 protein: CASSQGGGTQYF
V gene: TRBV21-1; clone size: .; J gene: TRBJ2-5; CDR3 length: 10; D gene: .; CDR3 DNA: TGTGCCAGGACTGGGGAGACCCAGTACTTC; CDR3 protein: CARTGETQYF
V gene: TRBV9; clone size: .; J gene: TRBJ2-6; CDR3 length: 15; D gene: .; CDR3 DNA: TGTGCCAGCAGCGTAGGAGGGTCTGGGGCCAACGTCCTGACTTTC; CDR3 protein: CASSVGGSGANVLTF
V gene: TRBV18; clone size: .; J gene: TRBJ2-1; CDR3 length: 20; D gene: .; CDR3 DNA: TGTGCCAGCTCACTCAGACAGGGGGCTCGACTAGCGGGATCCTACAATGAGCAGTTCTTC; CDR3 protein: CASSLRQGARLAGSYNEQFF
V gene: TRBV2; clone size: .; J gene: TRBJ2-3; CDR3 length: 13; D gene: .; CDR3 DNA: TGTGCCAGCAGTGAGTGGCTCACAGATACGCAGTATTTT; CDR3 protein: CASSEWLTDTQYF
V gene: TRBV5-1; clone size: .; J gene: TRBJ2-7; CDR3 length: 14; D gene: TRBD2; CDR3 DNA: TGCGCCAGCAGCTTGGCGGCTAGCGGCTACGAGCAGTACTTC; CDR3 protein: CASSLAASGYEQYF
V gene: TRBV5-4; clone size: .; J gene: TRBJ2-7; CDR3 length: 15; D gene: TRBD2; CDR3 DNA: TGTGCCAGCAGCCCGGAGGCGGGCGGGGGCTACGAGCAGTACTTC; CDR3 protein: CASSPEAGGGYEQYF
V gene: TRBV18; clone size: .; J gene: TRBJ1-1; CDR3 length: 13; D gene: .; CDR3 DNA: TGTGCCAGCTCCCCCGGGGCAGGCGATGAAGCTTTCTTT; CDR3 protein: CASSPGAGDEAFF
V gene: TRBV5-1; clone size: .; J gene: TRBJ1-4; CDR3 length: 19; D gene: TRBD1; CDR3 DNA: TGCGCCAGCAGCTTGACTGACAGGGGTTTTGTGGGTTCGGATGAAAAACTGTTTTTT; CDR3 protein: CASSLTDRGFVGSDEKLFF
V gene: TRBV6-5; clone size: .; J gene: TRBJ1-6; CDR3 length: 16; D gene: TRBD1; CDR3 DNA: TGTGCCAGCAGTTATTCCGTGACAGGGGATAATTCACCCCTCCACTTT; CDR3 protein: CASSYSVTGDNSPLHF
V gene: TRBV7-9; clone size: .; J gene: TRBJ2-4; CDR3 length: 13; D gene: .; CDR3 DNA: TGTGCCAGCAGCTTGGGATCCCTAGACATTCAGTACTTC; CDR3 protein: CASSLGSLDIQYF
V gene: TRBV11-3; clone size: .; J gene: TRBJ2-7; CDR3 length: 17; D gene: TRBD2; CDR3 DNA: TGTGCCAGCAGCTCTTACGGGACTAGCGTTTCCTCCTACGAGCAGTACTTC; CDR3 protein: CASSSYGTSVSSYEQYF
V gene: TRBV25-1; clone size: .; J gene: TRBJ2-3; CDR3 length: 16; D gene: TRBD2; CDR3 DNA: TGTGCCAGCAGCGAGGAGGGGACTAGCGGCACAGATACGCAGTATTTT; CDR3 protein: CASSEEGTSGTDTQYF
V gene: TRBV30; clone size: .; J gene: TRBJ2-1; CDR3 length: 12; D gene: .; CDR3 DNA: TGTGCCTGGAGTGTAGATAGAAATGAGCAGTTCTTC; CDR3 protein: CAWSVDRNEQFF
V gene: TRBV7-6; clone size: .; J gene: TRBJ2-1; CDR3 length: 18; D gene: TRBD2; CDR3 DNA: TGTGCCAGCAGCTTAGCCATTAGACTAGCGGGCAGCAACAATGAGCAGTTCTTC; CDR3 protein: CASSLAIRLAGSNNEQFF
V gene: TRBV9; clone size: .; J gene: TRBJ2-7; CDR3 length: 13; D gene: .; CDR3 DNA: TGTGCCAGCAGCGTAGTGGGGGACGCCGAGCAGTACTTC; CDR3 protein: CASSVVGDAEQYF
V gene: TRBV15; clone size: .; J gene: TRBJ1-1; CDR3 length: 15; D gene: .; CDR3 DNA: TGTGCCACCAGCAGGGAGGGGGGACTAAACACTGAAGCTTTCTTT; CDR3 protein: CATSREGGLNTEAFF
V gene: TRBV5-4; clone size: .; J gene: TRBJ2-5; CDR3 length: 14; D gene: .; CDR3 DNA: TGTGCCAGCAGCTTGTATCTGGCCGGAGAGACCCAGTACTTC; CDR3 protein: CASSLYLAGETQYF
V gene: TRBV19; clone size: .; J gene: TRBJ2-7; CDR3 length: 14; D gene: .; CDR3 DNA: TGTGCCAGTAGTATGGGGGGGGCCTCCTACGAGCAGTACTTC; CDR3 protein: CASSMGGASYEQYF
V gene: TRBV7-9; clone size: .; J gene: TRBJ2-7; CDR3 length: 17; D gene: TRBD1; CDR3 DNA: TGTGCCAGCAGCTCCACCGCGGACAGGGAGCCAATCTACGAGCAGTACTTC; CDR3 protein: CASSSTADREPIYEQYF
V gene: TRBV6-1; clone size: few; J gene: TRBJ2-6; CDR3 length: 14; D gene: .; CDR3 DNA: TGTGCCAGCAGTGAACTCTCTGGGGCCAACGTCCTGACTTTC; CDR3 protein: CASSELSGANVLTF
V gene: TRBV11-2; clone size: .; J gene: TRBJ1-3; CDR3 length: 17; D gene: TRBD1; CDR3 DNA: TGTGCCAGCACCGAGGTAGAGGGGACAGGGAGAGGAAACACCATATATTTT; CDR3 protein: CASTEVEGTGRGNTIYF
V gene: TRBV4-1; clone size: .; J gene: TRBJ2-7; CDR3 length: 15; D gene: TRBD2; CDR3 DNA: TGCGCCAGCAGCCCGCTAGCGGGAGTGGCGTACGAGCAGTACTTC; CDR3 protein: CASSPLAGVAYEQYF
V gene: TRBV9; clone size: .; J gene: TRBJ2-1; CDR3 length: 15; D gene: TRBD2; CDR3 DNA: TGTGCCAGCACCTTTGGGACTAGCGGAGTCAATGAGCAGTTCTTC; CDR3 protein: CASTFGTSGVNEQFF
V gene: TRBV4-1; clone size: .; J gene: TRBJ1-5; CDR3 length: 18; D gene: .; CDR3 DNA: TGCGCCAGCAGCCAAGAGGTTCACGTCGGGGGGGGGAATTGGCCCCAGCATTTT; CDR3 protein: CASSQEVHVGGGNWPQHF
V gene: TRBV18; clone size: .; J gene: TRBJ2-6; CDR3 length: 13; D gene: .; CDR3 DNA: TGTGCCAGCTCACCACCTGGGGCCAACGTCCTGACTTTC; CDR3 protein: CASSPPGANVLTF
V gene: TRBV5-1; clone size: .; J gene: TRBJ1-5; CDR3 length: 15; D gene: TRBD1; CDR3 DNA: TGCGCCAGCAGCCCAACAGGGGGCGCGGGTCAGCCCCAGCATTTT; CDR3 protein: CASSPTGGAGQPQHF
V gene: TRBV10-3; clone size: few; J gene: TRBJ1-3; CDR3 length: 15; D gene: TRBD1; CDR3 DNA: TGTGCCATCAGTGAACAGGGGAATATAGGAAACACCATATATTTT; CDR3 protein: CAISEQGNIGNTIYF
V gene: TRBV6-5; clone size: .; J gene: TRBJ2-3; CDR3 length: 16; D gene: .; CDR3 DNA: TGTGCCAGCAGTTACTCGACACTAGACGTCACAGATACGCAGTATTTT; CDR3 protein: CASSYSTLDVTDTQYF
V gene: TRBV4-1; clone size: .; J gene: TRBJ1-4; CDR3 length: 15; D gene: .; CDR3 DNA: TGCGCCAGCAGCCAAGTCTCCGCAACTAATGAAAAACTGTTTTTT; CDR3 protein: CASSQVSATNEKLFF
V gene: TRBV7-2; clone size: .; J gene: TRBJ2-1; CDR3 length: 14; D gene: TRBD1; CDR3 DNA: TGTGCCAGCAGCTTAAGGGGGCGATACAATGAGCAGTTCTTC; CDR3 protein: CASSLRGRYNEQFF
V gene: TRBV5-1; clone size: .; J gene: TRBJ2-5; CDR3 length: 12; D gene: .; CDR3 DNA: TGCGCCAGCAGCCAGAGGGGTTGGGACCAGTACTTC; CDR3 protein: CASSQRGWDQYF
V gene: TRBV28; clone size: .; J gene: TRBJ1-2; CDR3 length: 15; D gene: .; CDR3 DNA: TGTGCCAGCACCCTAATTAAGACAGACGCCTATGGCTACACCTTC; CDR3 protein: CASTLIKTDAYGYTF
V gene: TRBV11-2; clone size: .; J gene: TRBJ2-1; CDR3 length: 16; D gene: .; CDR3 DNA: TGTGCCAGCAGCCCCAGGGGCAGGAGTAGGGACAATGAGCAGTTCTTC; CDR3 protein: CASSPRGRSRDNEQFF
V gene: TRBV2; clone size: few; J gene: TRBJ2-1; CDR3 length: 15; D gene: TRBD2; CDR3 DNA: TGTGCCAGCAGTGCCGGGACTAGGGACTACAATGAGCAGTTCTTC; CDR3 protein: CASSAGTRDYNEQFF
V gene: TRBV9; clone size: .; J gene: TRBJ2-1; CDR3 length: 15; D gene: TRBD1; CDR3 DNA: TGTGCCAGCAGCGGAGGACGGACAGGGGGGAATGAGCAGTTCTTC; CDR3 protein: CASSGGRTGGNEQFF
V gene: TRBV4-1; clone size: .; J gene: TRBJ2-2; CDR3 length: 15; D gene: TRBD1; CDR3 DNA: TGCGCCAGCAGCCGAGGACAGGGCTTTACCGGGGAGCTGTTTTTT; CDR3 protein: CASSRGQGFTGELFF
V gene: TRBV9; clone size: .; J gene: TRBJ2-7; CDR3 length: 15; D gene: .; CDR3 DNA: TGTGCCGGCAGCGTAGGAAATAGCGGCTCCTACGAGCAGTACTTC; CDR3 protein: CAGSVGNSGSYEQYF
V gene: TRBV10-3; clone size: .; J gene: TRBJ2-7; CDR3 length: 13; D gene: .; CDR3 DNA: TGTGCCATCAGTGGGAGCAGGGGCAACGAGCAGTACTTC; CDR3 protein: CAISGSRGNEQYF
V gene: TRBV5-1; clone size: .; J gene: TRBJ2-7; CDR3 length: 15; D gene: .; CDR3 DNA: TGCGCCAGCAGCTTGGACTGGGACCTTACCTACGAGCAGTACTTC; CDR3 protein: CASSLDWDLTYEQYF